There are a few counts of the clone carrying this T cell receptor beta chain. Each CDR3 protein gets one entry after TCRdb re-called the reads with MiXCR. The sample records approximately 290,000 distinct CDR3 sequences, roughly 23% being singletons. Per germline, CDR1 MNHNY and CDR2 SVGAGI (reference sequence). V lost 2 bases, J lost 3 bases, and 8 bases stayed unmatched. The CDR3 runs to 18 residues. These data originate in a study of T cell repertoires in cytomegalovirus infection. Sequencing input: PBMCs. The sequence was collected from a human donor in good health (CMV status not recorded). Some clones in this sample may be carry-over from other donors' samples. This chain joins TRBV6-6 and TRBJ2-2; 11 positions agree with TRBD1. The CDR3, as DNA: TGTGCCAGCAGTTACGGGACAGGGGGTGACCGCCACACCGGGGAGCTGTTTTTT. Translation gives CASSYGTGGDRHTGELFF.